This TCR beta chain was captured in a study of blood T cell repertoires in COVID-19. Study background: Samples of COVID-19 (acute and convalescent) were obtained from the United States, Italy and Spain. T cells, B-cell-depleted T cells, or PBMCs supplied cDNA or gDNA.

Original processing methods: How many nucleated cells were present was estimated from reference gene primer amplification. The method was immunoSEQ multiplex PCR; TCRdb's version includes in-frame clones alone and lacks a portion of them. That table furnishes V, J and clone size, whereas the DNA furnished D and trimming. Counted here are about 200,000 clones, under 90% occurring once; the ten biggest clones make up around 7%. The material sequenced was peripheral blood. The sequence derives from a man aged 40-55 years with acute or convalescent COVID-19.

CDR3 in amino acids: CATSRGRKMNTEAFF. The CDR3 coding sequence is TGTGCCACCAGCAGAGGGAGGAAAATGAACACTGAAGCTTTCTTT. This sequence joins TRBV15 and TRBJ1-1; D gene uncertain. Germline V CDR1 and CDR2: LNHNV, YYDKDF (reference sequence). Trimming pared 1 base from V and 0 bases from J, leaving 9 bases between. The CDR3 spans 15 residues.